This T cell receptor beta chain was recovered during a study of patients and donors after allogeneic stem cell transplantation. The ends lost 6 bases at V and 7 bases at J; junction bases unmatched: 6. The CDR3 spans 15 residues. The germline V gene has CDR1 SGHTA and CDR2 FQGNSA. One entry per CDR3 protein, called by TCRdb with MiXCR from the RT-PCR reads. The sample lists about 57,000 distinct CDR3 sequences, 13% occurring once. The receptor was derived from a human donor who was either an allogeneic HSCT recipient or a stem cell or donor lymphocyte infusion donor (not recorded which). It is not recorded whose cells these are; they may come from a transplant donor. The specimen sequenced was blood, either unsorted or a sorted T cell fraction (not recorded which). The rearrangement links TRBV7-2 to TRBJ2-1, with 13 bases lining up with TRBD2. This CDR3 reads CASRKTSGRSNEQFF. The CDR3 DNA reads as TGTGCCAGCAGGAAGACTAGCGGGAGGTCAAATGAGCAGTTCTTC.